A single TCR beta chain is shown here with its context. Germline CDR1 reads LNHDA; CDR2 reads SQIVND (reference sequence). CDR3 length equals 15 residues. V was shortened by 5 bases and J by 2 bases, with 13 bases between the two germline ends. Original processing methods: How many nucleated cells were present was estimated from reference gene primer amplification. Sequencing was performed with immunoSEQ multiplex PCR; in TCRdb, only in-frame clones are kept and a portion is missing. The DNA gave D and trimming, while V, J and clone size come from that table. Of over 60,000 clones in the sample, 65% to 85% were seen once. This specimen comes from a study of blood T cell repertoires in COVID-19. Background on the study: Acute and convalescent COVID-19 specimens originated in the United States, Italy and Spain. PBMCs, B-cell-depleted T cells, or T cells were the source of the cDNA or gDNA that made up the material.

This TCR was recovered from an elderly man with active or convalescent COVID-19. The rearrangement links TRBV19 to TRBJ2-4; possible D gene TRBD2, 6 bases. The sequencing sample was made of peripheral blood. CDR3 amino acids: CASSGARGSKNIQYF. In DNA, the CDR3 is TGTGCCAGTAGTGGCGCGCGGGGTTCCAAAAACATTCAGTACTTC.